Below, 20 T cell receptor beta chains from the same sample are listed, as sequenced in a study of T cell repertoires in cytomegalovirus infection. TCRdb reanalysed the reads using MiXCR and keeps one entry per CDR3 protein. The sample carries some 170,000 distinct CDR3 sequences, about 15% recorded once. The sample taken for sequencing was CD8+ T cells from PBMCs. The receptors stem from a human donor in good health (CMV status not recorded). Some clones in this sample may be carry-over from other donors' samples.

The chain recombines TRBV4-3 with TRBJ2-3; 9 bases fit TRBD2. J was trimmed by 8 bases and V by 1 base; bases with no gene match: 7. Germline loops: CDR1 LGHNA, CDR2 YSLEER. The CDR3 runs to 15 residues. As DNA, the CDR3 is TGCGCCAGCAGCCAAGGGGCTAGCGGGGTGCCTACGCAGTATTTT. It encodes CASSQGASGVPTQYF.

This rearrangement joins TRBV7-2 to TRBJ1-4; 7 nucleotides match TRBD1. Germline V gene lookup returns CDR1 SGHTA and CDR2 FQGNSA. J lost 3 bases, V lost 5 bases, and 3 bases had no gene match. The CDR3 has 14 residues. CDR3: CASSMGTANEKLFF. DNA of the CDR3: TGTGCCAGCAGCATGGGGACAGCTAATGAAAAACTGTTTTTT.

The CDR3 is CASAHRGGTNEQFF. The CDR3 DNA reads as TGTGCCAGCGCACACAGGGGAGGGACCAATGAGCAGTTCTTC. V gene TRBV27 combines with J gene TRBJ2-1, with D perhaps TRBD1 or TRBD2 (7 bases each). The germline V gene encodes CDR1 MNHEY and CDR2 SMNVEV (reference sequence). The V gene lost 8 bases and the J gene lost 6 bases, with 17 bases spanning the gap. The CDR3 length is 14 residues.

This chain joins TRBV6-5 and TRBJ2-1, with D possibly matching TRBD2 (6 bases). With 5 bases removed from V and 8 bases from J, the gap between germline ends came to 10 bases. Per the germline V gene, CDR1 is MNHEY and CDR2 is SVGAGI. This CDR3 has 12 residues. CDR3 sequence reads: CASSTGLHEQFF. CDR3 nucleotide sequence: TGTGCCAGCAGTACGGGACTCCATGAGCAGTTCTTC.

The chain carries TRBV27 and TRBJ1-5; no clear D gene. In germline, CDR1 is MNHEY, CDR2 SMNVEV (reference sequence). V gave up 4 bases and J gave up 0 bases, with 7 bases separating them. The CDR3 is made up of 14 amino acids. The DNA of the CDR3 is TGTGCCAGCAGTTCAGCTAGTAGCAATCAGCCCCAGCATTTT. It encodes CASSSASSNQPQHF.

The chain joins TRBV28 to TRBJ2-5; D might be TRBD2 (6 bases). V gave up 4 bases and J gave up 5 bases, with 17 bases separating them. Germline CDR1 and CDR2: MDHEN and SYDVKM. The CDR3 spans 15 residues. CDR3 in amino acids: CASSSPFRAGETQYF. CDR3 coding DNA: TGTGCCAGCAGTTCCCCTTTTCGGGCGGGGGAGACCCAGTACTTC.

At least ten counts were recorded for this clonotype. The rearrangement links TRBV7-6 to TRBJ2-7; 8 bases agree with TRBD2. CDR1 is SGHVS, CDR2 FNYEAQ, per germline. The CDR3 loop spans 15 amino acids. After removal of 5 bases from V and 3 bases from J, the junction contained 9 bases not matched to a gene. The CDR3 region is CASSAGTSGFYEQYF. In DNA form, the CDR3 reads TGTGCCAGCAGCGCGGGGACTAGTGGATTCTACGAGCAGTACTTC.

V gene TRBV7-9 combines with J gene TRBJ2-7; 11 bases map to TRBD1. Germline V gene sequence: CDR1 SEHNR, CDR2 FQNEAQ (reference sequence). J gave up 2 bases and V 6 bases, and 6 bases lay outside the gene matches. The CDR3 length is 15 residues. The CDR3 DNA follows: TGTGCCAGCAGTCCAGGACAGGGGGCTGCCTACGAGCAGTACTTC. Translated: CASSPGQGAAYEQYF.

This sequence joins TRBV19 and TRBJ1-3; D gene ambiguous. V lost 1 base, J lost 0 bases, and 10 bases lay in between. This CDR3 comprises 16 residues. Germline V gene data show CDR1 as LNHDA and CDR2 as SQIVND (reference sequence). The CDR3 sequence: CASSIAGPYSGNTIYF. In DNA form, the CDR3 reads TGTGCCAGTAGTATAGCAGGACCCTACTCTGGAAACACCATATATTTT.

The chain recombines TRBV4-3 with TRBJ2-2; D gene uncertain. Germline V gene sequence: CDR1 LGHNA, CDR2 YSLEER. Deletions cut 2 bases from V and 1 base from J, with 11 bases between. CDR3 length equals 16 residues. In nucleotides, the CDR3 is TGCGCCAGCAGCCAAAATCCCCAGGAGAACACCGGGGAGCTGTTTTTT. Translated: CASSQNPQENTGELFF.

This clonotype was detected ten times or more. J is TRBJ2-7 and V is TRBV7-2; D not resolved. The germline CDR1 and CDR2 sequences are SGHTA and FQGNSA. This CDR3 comprises 14 residues. V was clipped by 2 bases and J by 1 base, with 9 bases between them. This CDR3 is CASSLIHSSYEQYF. CDR3 sequence (DNA): TGTGCCAGCAGCTTAATACACAGTTCCTACGAGCAGTACTTC.

This chain joins TRBV4-2 and TRBJ2-2; D gene uncertain. Germline CDR1 and CDR2: LGHNA and YNFKEQ. Trimming removed 6 bases at V and 6 bases at J, with 11 bases between. CDR3 length: 13 residues. The CDR3 DNA reads as TGTGCCAGCAGACCCTGGGGATCCGGGGAGCTGTTTTTT. This encodes CASRPWGSGELFF.

This clonotype has more than one count but fewer than ten. The chain combines TRBV7-9 with TRBJ1-2; D unresolved. The germline V gene has CDR1 SEHNR and CDR2 FQNEAQ (reference sequence). Trimming pared 5 bases from V and 7 bases from J, leaving 11 bases between. The CDR3 contains 12 residues. CDR3 coding DNA: TGTGCCAGCAGCCTCGGGGAGAGTGGCTACACCTTC. Residues: CASSLGESGYTF.

This chain connects TRBV6-5 to TRBJ2-5, with TRBD2 matching 7 bases. In germline, CDR1 is MNHEY, CDR2 SVGAGI. With V trimmed by 2 bases and J by 3 bases, 0 bases remained unmatched. The CDR3 runs to 13 residues. In nucleotides, the CDR3 is TGTGCCAGCAGTTACGCGGGGGAAGAGACCCAGTACTTC. Translated, it gives CASSYAGEETQYF.

V is TRBV7-9 and J is TRBJ2-3, with D perhaps matching TRBD2 (5 bases). CDR1 is SEHNR, CDR2 FQNEAQ, per germline (reference sequence). Between the trimmed V and J ends, which lost 2 bases and 6 bases, there was a span of 9 bases. CDR3 size: 13 residues. CDR3 DNA: TGTGCCAGCAGCTTAAGAGCGGAGGATACGCAGTATTTT. It translates to CASSLRAEDTQYF.

The sample holds a few counts of this clonotype. The genes are TRBV6-6 and TRBJ1-5; maybe TRBD1 (5 bases). CDR1 MNHNY and CDR2 SVGAGI come from the germline V gene (reference sequence). V dropped 11 bases and J dropped 4 bases, with 15 bases sitting between them. The CDR3 spans 13 residues. CDR3: CASDGADNQPQHF. Written as DNA, the CDR3 is TGTGCCTCAGACGGGGCTGATAATCAGCCCCAGCATTTT.

This clonotype was counted only a few times. The chain has TRBV20-1 and TRBJ2-1; 9 nucleotides match TRBD1. Looked up from germline, CDR1 is DFQATT and CDR2 is SNEGSKA (reference sequence). CDR3 size: 16 residues. Trimming removed 1 base from V and 5 bases from J; junction bases left unmatched: 9. This chain's CDR3 is CSARVRGQGSHNEQFF. CDR3 nucleotides: TGCAGTGCTAGAGTTCGTGGACAGGGGTCCCACAATGAGCAGTTCTTC.

There are a few counts of this clonotype. The rearrangement joins TRBV12-3 or TRBV12-4 to TRBJ2-7, with 8 nucleotides matching TRBD1. V lost 5 bases, J lost 0 bases, and 3 bases stayed unmatched. The CDR3 runs 14 residues. The CDR3 reads CASSGTGLSYEQYF. Written as DNA, the CDR3 is TGTGCCAGCAGTGGGACAGGACTCTCCTACGAGCAGTACTTC.

V is TRBV11-2 and J is TRBJ2-2; D is undetermined. There are 17 residues in the CDR3. Trimming took off 3 bases at V and 0 bases at J, with 14 bases between the two ends. Germline V gives CDR1 SGHAT, CDR2 FQNNGV. Here the CDR3 reads CASSFPRRDSNTGELFF. In DNA form, the CDR3 reads TGTGCCAGCAGCTTTCCGCGCAGAGACTCGAACACCGGGGAGCTGTTTTTT.

CDR3 in amino acids: CSVDLQNEQFF. The CDR3 DNA reads as TGCAGCGTTGACCTCCAAAATGAGCAGTTCTTC. The V call is TRBV29-1, the J call TRBJ2-1; D is uncertain. In germline, CDR1 is SQVTM, CDR2 ANQGSEA. Trimming stripped 3 bases from V and 7 bases from J, with 7 bases between. This CDR3 spans 11 amino acids.